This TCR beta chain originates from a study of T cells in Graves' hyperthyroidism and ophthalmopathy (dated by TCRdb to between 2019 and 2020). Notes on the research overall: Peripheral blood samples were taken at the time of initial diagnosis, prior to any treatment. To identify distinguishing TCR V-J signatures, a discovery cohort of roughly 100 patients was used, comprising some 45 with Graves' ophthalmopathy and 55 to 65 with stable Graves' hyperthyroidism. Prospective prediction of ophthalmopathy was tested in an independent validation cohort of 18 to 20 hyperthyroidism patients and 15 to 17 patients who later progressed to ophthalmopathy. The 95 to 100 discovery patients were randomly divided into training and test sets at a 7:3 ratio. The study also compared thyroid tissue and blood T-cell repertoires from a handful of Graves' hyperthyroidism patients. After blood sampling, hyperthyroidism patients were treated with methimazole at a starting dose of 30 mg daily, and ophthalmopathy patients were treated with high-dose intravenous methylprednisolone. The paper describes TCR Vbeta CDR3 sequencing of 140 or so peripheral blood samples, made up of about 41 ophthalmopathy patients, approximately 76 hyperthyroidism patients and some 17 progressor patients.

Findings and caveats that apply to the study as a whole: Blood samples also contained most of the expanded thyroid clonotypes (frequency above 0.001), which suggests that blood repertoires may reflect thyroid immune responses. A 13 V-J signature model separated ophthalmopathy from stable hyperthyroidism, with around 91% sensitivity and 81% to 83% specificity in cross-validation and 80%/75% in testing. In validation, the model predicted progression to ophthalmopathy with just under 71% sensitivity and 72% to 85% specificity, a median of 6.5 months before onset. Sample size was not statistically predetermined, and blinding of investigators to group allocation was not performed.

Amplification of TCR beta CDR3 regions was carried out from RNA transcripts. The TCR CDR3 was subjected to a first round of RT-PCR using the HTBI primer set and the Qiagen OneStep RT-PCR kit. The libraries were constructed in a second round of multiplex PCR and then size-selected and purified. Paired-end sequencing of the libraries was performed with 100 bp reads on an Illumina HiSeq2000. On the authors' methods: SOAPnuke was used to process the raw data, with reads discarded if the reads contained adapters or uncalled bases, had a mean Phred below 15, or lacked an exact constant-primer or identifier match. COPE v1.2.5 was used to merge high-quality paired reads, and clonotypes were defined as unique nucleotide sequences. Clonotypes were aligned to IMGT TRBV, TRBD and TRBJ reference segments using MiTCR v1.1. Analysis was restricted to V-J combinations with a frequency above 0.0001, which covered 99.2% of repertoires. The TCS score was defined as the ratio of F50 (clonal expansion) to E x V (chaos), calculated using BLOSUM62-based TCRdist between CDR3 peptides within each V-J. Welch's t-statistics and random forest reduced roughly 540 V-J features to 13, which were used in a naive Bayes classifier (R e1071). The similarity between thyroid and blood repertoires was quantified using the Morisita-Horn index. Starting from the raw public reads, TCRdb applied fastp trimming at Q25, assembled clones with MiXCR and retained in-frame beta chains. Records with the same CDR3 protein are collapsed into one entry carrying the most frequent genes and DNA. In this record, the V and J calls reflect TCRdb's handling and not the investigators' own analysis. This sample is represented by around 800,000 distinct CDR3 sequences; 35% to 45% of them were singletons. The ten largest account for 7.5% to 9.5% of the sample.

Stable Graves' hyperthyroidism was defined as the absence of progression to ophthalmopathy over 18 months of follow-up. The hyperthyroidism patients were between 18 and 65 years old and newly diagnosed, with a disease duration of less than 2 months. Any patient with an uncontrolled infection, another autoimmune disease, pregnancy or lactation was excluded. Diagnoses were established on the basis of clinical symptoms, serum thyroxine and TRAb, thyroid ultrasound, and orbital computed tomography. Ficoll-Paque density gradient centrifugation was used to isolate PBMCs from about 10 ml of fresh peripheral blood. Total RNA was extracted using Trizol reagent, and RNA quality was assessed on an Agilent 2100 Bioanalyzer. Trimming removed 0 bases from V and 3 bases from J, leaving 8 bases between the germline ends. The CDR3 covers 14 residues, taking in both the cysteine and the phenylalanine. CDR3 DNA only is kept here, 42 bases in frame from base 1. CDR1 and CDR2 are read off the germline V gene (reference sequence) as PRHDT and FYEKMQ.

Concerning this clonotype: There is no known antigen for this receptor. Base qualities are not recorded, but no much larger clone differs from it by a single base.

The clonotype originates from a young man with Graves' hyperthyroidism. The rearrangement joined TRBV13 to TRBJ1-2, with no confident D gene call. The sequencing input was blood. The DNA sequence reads TGTGCCAGCAGCTTAGGACGGGCGGACTATGGCTACACCTTC. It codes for CASSLGRADYGYTF.